The T cell receptor beta chain under discussion was sequenced for a study of T cell repertoires in cytomegalovirus infection. Study observations and caveats: Summed frequency of public TCR beta families distinguished CMV carriers with the relevant HLA.

The V end lost 5 bases, the J end lost 3 bases, and 15 bases lay between the germline ends. The CDR3 runs 15 residues. Germline CDR1 is SGHAT and CDR2 is FQDESV (reference sequence). As for this clonotype: Its antigen remains unidentified.

TCRdb itself ran the reads through MiXCR, one entry per CDR3 protein. The sample shows hundreds of thousands of distinct CDR3 sequences, roughly 28% of them seen only once. Specimen: cultured PBMCs, collected from culture after CMV antigen stimulation. The receptor's source is a human donor in good health (CMV status not recorded). Some clones in this sample may be carry-over from other donors' samples. The genes are TRBV11-1 and TRBJ2-3; D possibly corresponds to TRBD1 (6 bases). CDR3 protein: CASSPAQGPTDTQYF. CDR3 coding DNA: TGTGCCAGCAGCCCGGCACAGGGTCCGACAGATACGCAGTATTTT.